The source of this T cell receptor beta chain is a study of CD4 T cells in relation to SARS-CoV-2 and coronaviruses. About the research overall: TCR beta CDR3s were sequenced after roughly 10-day antigen culture of PBMCs. General study findings and limits: The cross-reactivity analysis covered only spike protein, not other viral proteins.

Turning to this clone: Its antigen is still unknown.

The CDR3 is 16 amino acids. CDR1 is SGDLS, CDR2 YYNGEE, per germline. V was pared by 0 bases and J by 4 bases, with 8 bases of the junction left unmatched. TCRdb's table, derived via immunoSEQ multiplex PCR, lists solely in-frame clones and lacks some. In the table there are about 26,000 clones, around 75% of which are singletons. The unexposed donors gave CD4+ T cells in about 2010-2019, prior to COVID-19. Isolation of CD4+ T cells took place after about 9 days in culture. As cell numbers allowed, unexposed-donor CD4+ T cells faced SARS-CoV-2 S/N and four cold-coronavirus spikes. PBMCs were plated at around 2.1 million per well in IL-2-containing medium.

Source material: CD4+ T cells from PBMCs, cultured in vitro. The clonotype was recovered from a human donor in good health. This chain uses TRBV9 with TRBJ2-5; TRBD2 agrees at 8 bases. The CDR3 protein is CASSVGVAGQAETQYF. The CDR3 DNA reads as TGTGCCAGCAGCGTAGGTGTAGCGGGGCAAGCAGAGACCCAGTACTTC.